What follows are 2 T cell receptor beta chains derived from one specimen sequenced in a study of PD-1 blockade in classical Hodgkin lymphoma. Each patient's relapse followed autologous stem cell transplantation, and brentuximab vedotin exposure varied. Produced via immunoSEQ multiplex PCR; TCRdb's table is partial and in-frame only. This sample has about 53,000 clones, with roughly 80% found just once. Sequences were derived from peripheral blood mononuclear cells (PBMCs), sampled at baseline. The receptors derive from a human donor with classical Hodgkin lymphoma.

This clone was observed a few times. The chain carries TRBV13 and TRBJ1-2, with unresolved D. V was pared by 0 bases and J by 6 bases, with 2 bases between. The CDR3 extends over 11 amino acids. Germline V gene lookup returns CDR1 PRHDT and CDR2 FYEKMQ (reference sequence). In DNA, the CDR3 is TGTGCCAGCAGCTTAGGCCATGGCTACACCTTC. Its protein product is CASSLGHGYTF.

The chain's CDR3 is CASSQLAGGGGNEQFF. CDR3 DNA: TGTGCCAGCAGCCAGCTAGCGGGAGGTGGGGGTAATGAGCAGTTCTTC. The gene calls are TRBV14 and TRBJ2-1; 11 nucleotides line up with TRBD2. With 3 bases clipped from V and 7 bases from J, the junction kept 8 bases outside the gene matches. The CDR3 extends over 16 amino acids. Germline CDR1 and CDR2: SGHDN and FVKESK.